This T cell receptor (beta chain) originates from a study of blood T cells in healthy people across ages. Overall study: There was about one barcoded beta molecule captured by template switching per two T cells.

Study results and limitations: Naive and antigen-experienced cells were not separated, limiting conclusive comparison. Greater diversity and more naive CD4+ cells were seen in long-lived donors than in aged donors.

V was pared by 0 bases and J by 2 bases, with 6 bases between. Looked up from germline, CDR1 is SGDLS and CDR2 is YYNGEE. The CDR3 runs to 14 residues. Using a J-beta primer mix together with a sample-barcoded 5' primer, a second PCR was run for roughly 7 to 11 cycles. Via MiXCR, TCRdb re-called the 5' RACE reads, giving one row per CDR3 protein. The repertoire holds 850,000 to 950,000 distinct CDR3 sequences, about 28% seen once, with roughly 17% in the top ten. With each sample, at least 6 micrograms of total RNA were extracted. A note on this clonotype: Its specificity is unknown.

The sequencing sample was made of blood. The chain couples TRBV9 to TRBJ2-1, with D possibly being TRBD2 (6 bases). This clonotype was obtained from a woman of 80 years or more in good health. CDR3 nucleotides: TGTGCCAGCAGCGTAGCGGGGGCCTACAATGAGCAGTTCTTC. This codes for CASSVAGAYNEQFF. The variable domain in full, completed from reference TRBV9 and TRBJ2-1, reads DSGVTQTPKHLITATGQRVTLRCSPRSGDLSVYWYQQSLDQGLQFLIQYYNGEERAKGNILERFSAQQFPDLHSELNLSSLELGDSALYFCASSVAGAYNEQFFGPGTRLTVL.